Listed here are 24 T cell receptor beta chains from one sample, sequenced in a study of CD8 T cells in Susac syndrome. Reverse transcription of 0.5 to 1 ug RNA was performed with random hexamers. TCRdb processed the immunoSEQ multiplex PCR reads anew with MiXCR; each CDR3 protein has one entry. The data show fewer than 80,000 distinct CDR3 sequences, 95% seen once. The specimen was CD8+ T cells from PBMCs. The receptors shown here come from a human donor in good health.

The chain has TRBV6-2 or TRBV6-3 and TRBJ1-1; TRBD1 is a possible D gene (6 bases). Germline V lookup: CDR1 MNHEY, CDR2 SVGEGT. The ends were cut back, 7 bases at V and 0 bases at J, with 9 bases in the middle. CDR3 length: 13 residues. As DNA, the CDR3 is TGTGCCAGCAAGGGACAAATGAACACTGAAGCTTTCTTT. This translates into CASKGQMNTEAFF.

This clonotype showed up just once. This chain connects TRBV7-9 to TRBJ2-3, with TRBD2 identical over 13 bases. CDR3 length: 18 amino acids. Germline trimming cut 5 bases from V and 6 bases from J; bases unmatched to any gene: 14. Per germline, CDR1 SEHNR and CDR2 FQNEAQ (reference sequence). CDR3 region: CASSPRRGTSGATDTQYF. The CDR3, as DNA: TGTGCCAGCAGCCCCAGACGTGGGACTAGCGGGGCCACGGATACGCAGTATTTT. Supplemented by reference TRBV7-9 and TRBJ2-3, the full variable domain reads DTGVSQNPRHKITKRGQNVTFRCDPISEHNRLYWYRQTLGQGPEFLTYFQNEAQLEKSRLLSDRFSAERPKGSFSTLEIQRTEQGDSAMYLCASSPRRGTSGATDTQYFGPGTRLTVL.

The chain links TRBV19 to TRBJ1-1; D is unresolved. Germline loops: CDR1 LNHDA, CDR2 SQIVND (reference sequence). The CDR3 consists of 15 residues. V lost 9 bases to trimming and J lost 0 bases, with 17 bases between them. Here the CDR3 reads CASSPGLGMNTEAFF. In DNA, the CDR3 is TGTGCCAGCAGCCCTGGGCTGGGCATGAACACTGAAGCTTTCTTT.

The rearrangement joins TRBV5-1 to TRBJ1-5, with 7 bases lining up with TRBD1. Germline V gene sequence: CDR1 SGHRS, CDR2 YFSETQ. J lost 4 bases, V lost 7 bases, and 5 bases had no gene match. The CDR3 has 13 amino acids. The CDR3 DNA reads TGCGCCAGCCGAAACAGGGGTAATCAGCCCCAGCATTTT. This encodes CASRNRGNQPQHF.

V and J are TRBV2 and TRBJ2-7, with a tentative D call TRBD1 (6 bases). V lost 10 bases, J lost 0 bases, and 16 bases lay in between. In germline, CDR1 is SNHLY, CDR2 FYNNEI. The CDR3 loop spans 14 amino acids. CDR3 protein: CATEGGGSSYEQYF. The CDR3 DNA reads TGTGCCACCGAGGGTGGGGGCAGCTCCTACGAGCAGTACTTC.

This clonotype was seen a single time. The CDR3 reads CASSWGTYEQYV. The CDR3 nucleotides are TGCGCCAGCAGCTGGGGCACCTACGAGCAGTACGTC. V gene TRBV23-1 combines with J gene TRBJ2-7; tentatively, D is TRBD1 (5 bases). TRBV23-1 is an ORF; its function is uncertain. V dropped 6 bases and J dropped 2 bases, with 8 bases sitting between them. The CDR3 extends over 12 amino acids.

V and J are TRBV27 and TRBJ2-7, with D perhaps TRBD2 (6 bases). The CDR3 loop spans 14 amino acids. V gave up 5 bases and J gave up 8 bases, with 19 bases separating them. The germline V gene encodes CDR1 MNHEY and CDR2 SMNVEV (reference sequence). CDR3 sequence reads: CASSPGTLPMQQYV. In DNA, the CDR3 is TGTGCCAGCAGTCCGGGGACTCTTCCTATGCAGCAGTACGTC.

In its sample, this clonotype was seen once. The chain has TRBV6-2 or TRBV6-3 and TRBJ2-1, with a possible D match to TRBD1 (5 bases). The V gene lost 8 bases and the J gene lost 4 bases, with 18 bases spanning the gap. This CDR3 contains 15 residues. CDR1 MNHEY and CDR2 SVGEGT come from the germline V gene. The CDR3 reads CASCSGPELYNEQFF. In DNA, the CDR3 is TGTGCCAGCTGCTCAGGGCCAGAACTTTACAATGAGCAGTTCTTC.

The chain is built from TRBV4-2 and TRBJ2-1, with D unclear. V lost 8 bases, J lost 6 bases, and 11 bases lay in between. The length of the CDR3 is 12 residues. CDR1 and CDR2 from the germline V gene are LGHNA and YNFKEQ. For the CDR3, the DNA is TGTGCCAGCCTCGCGGCAACCAATGAGCAGTTCTTC. Protein sequence: CASLAATNEQFF.

The chain couples TRBV7-9 to TRBJ1-2; possibly TRBD1 for D (6 bases). Germline CDR1 and CDR2: SEHNR and FQNEAQ (reference sequence). The V gene lost 6 bases and the J gene lost 6 bases, with 20 bases spanning the gap. The CDR3 runs to 15 residues. This CDR3 is CASSSGSQGYDGYTF. The CDR3 nucleotides are TGTGCCAGCAGTTCAGGATCACAGGGCTACGATGGCTACACCTTC.

The gene calls are TRBV29-1 and TRBJ2-2; unclear D gene. This CDR3 has 11 amino acids. Germline values: CDR1 SQVTM, CDR2 ANQGSEA. The V end lost 5 bases, the J end lost 7 bases, and 8 bases lay between the germline ends. CDR3 sequence (DNA): TGCAGCGTTATGAACGACGGGGAGCTGTTTTTT. Translating gives CSVMNDGELFF.

The V call is TRBV6-2 or TRBV6-3, the J call TRBJ2-7; 7 bases align to TRBD1. CDR1 and CDR2 (germline): MNHEY, SVGEGT. The CDR3 is 14 amino acids. V gave up 0 bases and J gave up 2 bases; unmatched junction bases: 1. The CDR3 DNA sequence: TGTGCCAGCAGTTACTCGGACAGGACCTACGAGCAGTACGTC. Its protein is CASSYSDRTYEQYV.

The V call is TRBV6-5, the J call TRBJ2-5, with TRBD2 as a possible D gene (6 bases). Per germline, CDR1 MNHEY and CDR2 SVGAGI. Trimming pared 5 bases from V and 4 bases from J, leaving 14 bases between. This CDR3 is built from 14 residues. The CDR3 sequence: CASSPGTRGETQYF. The CDR3 DNA reads as TGTGCCAGCAGTCCCGGGACTCGGGGAGAGACCCAGTACTTC.

The chain carries TRBV29-1 and TRBJ1-1, with D unresolved. Trimming shortened V by 3 bases and J by 4 bases, and 3 bases separated the two germline ends. Germline CDR1 and CDR2: SQVTM and ANQGSEA. This CDR3 region has 10 residues. The CDR3 sequence: CSVDGTEAFF. The CDR3 DNA follows: TGCAGCGTTGATGGCACTGAAGCTTTCTTT.

This chain connects TRBV6-2 or TRBV6-3 to TRBJ2-7; D perhaps matches TRBD1 (5 bases). CDR1 MNHEY and CDR2 SVGEGT come from the germline V gene. Between the trimmed V and J ends, which lost 0 bases and 6 bases, there was a span of 9 bases. This CDR3 has 13 amino acids. CDR3 loop: CASSYSLRVEQYV. CDR3 nucleotides: TGTGCCAGCAGTTACTCGCTCAGGGTCGAGCAGTACGTC.

CDR3 region: CASSWGSDYGYTF. The CDR3 DNA sequence: TGTGCCAGCAGTTGGGGGTCCGACTATGGCTACACCTTC. The chain recombines TRBV27 with TRBJ1-2; tentatively, D is TRBD1 (5 bases). In germline, CDR1 is MNHEY, CDR2 SMNVEV (reference sequence). The V end was cut by 4 bases, the J end by 3 bases, with 9 bases between. The CDR3 extends over 13 amino acids.

The V gene is TRBV7-9, the J gene TRBJ1-5; no reliable D call. The germline V and J ends were trimmed by 8 bases and 3 bases, with 8 bases remaining between them. Germline CDR1 is SEHNR and CDR2 is FQNEAQ (reference sequence). This CDR3 region has 12 residues. CDR3 loop: CASVQDNQPQHF. CDR3 DNA sequence: TGTGCCAGCGTCCAGGACAATCAGCCCCAGCATTTT.

The chain couples TRBV19 to TRBJ2-1; 9 nucleotides match TRBD1. V lost 5 bases to trimming and J lost 0 bases; unmatched junction nucleotides: 2. Per germline, CDR1 LNHDA and CDR2 SQIVND (reference sequence). The CDR3 totals 15 residues. CDR3 loop: CASSRDRVSYNEQFF. CDR3 nucleotide sequence: TGTGCCAGTAGTCGGGACAGGGTCTCCTACAATGAGCAGTTCTTC.

This chain connects TRBV7-6 to TRBJ2-7; no firm D call. Trimming removed 5 bases from V and 2 bases from J, with 16 bases in between. Germline V gene sequence: CDR1 SGHVS, CDR2 FNYEAQ. The CDR3 length is 15 residues. The CDR3 is CASSPSMTETYEQYF. The CDR3 coding sequence is TGTGCCAGCAGCCCCTCTATGACCGAAACCTACGAGCAGTACTTC.

The chain is built from TRBV6-2 or TRBV6-3 and TRBJ2-5; D possibly corresponds to TRBD1 (5 bases). Germline CDR1 MNHEY, CDR2 SVGEGT. This CDR3 region has 15 residues. Trimming took 7 bases from V and 1 from J, leaving 16 bases between them. The CDR3 sequence is CASTLGSRAQETQYF. The CDR3 nucleotides are TGTGCCAGCACTCTAGGGTCCAGGGCCCAAGAGACCCAGTACTTC.

The chain carries TRBV9 and TRBJ1-2; D is possibly TRBD1 (5 bases). From germline, CDR1 is SGDLS and CDR2 YYNGEE. Trimming took 0 bases from V and 4 from J, leaving 16 bases between them. The CDR3 is 16 amino acids. The CDR3: CASSVAALGGGYGYTF. The CDR3, as DNA: TGTGCCAGCAGCGTAGCTGCCCTCGGGGGTGGCTATGGCTACACCTTC.

V and J are TRBV4-3 and TRBJ1-5; 9 nucleotides align to TRBD1. Germline CDR1 reads LGHNA; CDR2 reads YSLEER. The CDR3 runs 15 residues. V trimming: 4 bases; J trimming: 3 bases; junction bases outside the gene matches: 4. The CDR3 sequence: CASSLWDRDNQPQHF. For the CDR3, the DNA is TGCGCCAGCAGCCTTTGGGACAGGGACAATCAGCCCCAGCATTTT.

The chain links TRBV12-3 or TRBV12-4 to TRBJ2-7; D remains ambiguous. This CDR3 is built from 14 residues. Trimming removed 2 bases from V and 1 base from J, with 9 bases in between. In DNA form, the CDR3 reads TGTGCCAGCAGTTTACGTGACTTATCCTACGAGCAGTACTTC. Translating gives CASSLRDLSYEQYF.

The chain uses TRBV29-1 and TRBJ2-1, with D perhaps TRBD1 (5 bases). The CDR3 contains 13 residues. Between the trimmed V and J ends, which lost 3 bases and 7 bases, there was a span of 13 bases. Germline loops: CDR1 SQVTM, CDR2 ANQGSEA. This CDR3 reads CSVDGQGGNEQFF. DNA for the CDR3: TGCAGCGTTGACGGGCAGGGTGGGAATGAGCAGTTCTTC.